Included here is one T cell receptor (beta chain) sequence, with context. The junction departs from germline at one end; a sequencing error may be responsible. The data were taken from a study of blood T cell repertoires in COVID-19. Across the study: From the United States, Italy and Spain came samples of acute and convalescent COVID-19.

The CDR3 is 12 amino acids. The germline V gene has CDR1 SGHRS and CDR2 YFSETQ. Original methodology: Using reference gene primer amplification, nucleated cell counts were estimated. Sequencing was performed with immunoSEQ multiplex PCR; in TCRdb, only in-frame clones are kept and a portion is missing. Clone size and V and J calls were adopted from that table, with D and trimming inferred from the DNA. The sample shows about 260,000 clones, over 80% of them seen only once. The study recruited people aged roughly 18 to 100 years across under 25 US areas. Within 2 weeks before study entry, exposed participants met a COVID-19 case.

The sample taken for sequencing was PBMCs or T cells enriched from blood (not recorded which). This receptor was obtained from a woman in her thirties or forties who had been exposed to COVID-19. The chain joins TRBV5-1 to TRBJ2-3; a possible D gene is TRBD2 (6 bases). CDR3 amino acids: CASSPAEGTQYF. The CDR3 nucleotides are TGTGCCAGCAGCCCAGCGGAGGGTACGCAGTATTTT.